Reported below is one T cell receptor (beta chain). The length of the CDR3 is 17 residues. Germline V CDR1 and CDR2: SGDLS, YYNGEE. V was pared by 4 bases and J by 3 bases, with 11 bases of the junction left unmatched. The data originate from a study of T cells after posttransplantation cyclophosphamide. TCRdb keeps only in-frame clones here, not all; method: immunoSEQ multiplex PCR. The sample shows tens of thousands of clones, about 77% of them seen only once. Treatment was busulfan-fludarabine conditioning, a marrow graft, and cyclophosphamide on days +3 and +4. This TCR came from a female patient in her forties or fifties who received an allogeneic stem cell transplant from a related donor, was CMV-positive, and had no GVHD. Some T cells may originate from the graft donor. Sample: CD4+ T cells sorted from blood, taken roughly 1,900 days after a stem cell transplant with posttransplant cyclophosphamide. The gene calls are TRBV9 and TRBJ2-1, with TRBD1 matching 9 bases. The CDR3 reads CASSRTGLGQGYNEQFF. Here the CDR3 DNA reads TGTGCCAGCAGCCGTACCGGTCTGGGACAGGGCTACAATGAGCAGTTCTTC.